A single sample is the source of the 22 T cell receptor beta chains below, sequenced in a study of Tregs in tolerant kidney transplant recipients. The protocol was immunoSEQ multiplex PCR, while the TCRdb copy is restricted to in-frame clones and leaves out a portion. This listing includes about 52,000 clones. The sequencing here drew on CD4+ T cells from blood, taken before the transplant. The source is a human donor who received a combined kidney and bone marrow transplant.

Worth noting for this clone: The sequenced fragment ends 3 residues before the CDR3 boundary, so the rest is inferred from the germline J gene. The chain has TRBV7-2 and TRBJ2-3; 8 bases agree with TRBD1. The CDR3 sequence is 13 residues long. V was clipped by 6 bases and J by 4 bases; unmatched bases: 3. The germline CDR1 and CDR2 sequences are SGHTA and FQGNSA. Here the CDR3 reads CASSPRGPDTQYF. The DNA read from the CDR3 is TGTGCCAGCAGTCCCAGGGGGCCAGATACG.

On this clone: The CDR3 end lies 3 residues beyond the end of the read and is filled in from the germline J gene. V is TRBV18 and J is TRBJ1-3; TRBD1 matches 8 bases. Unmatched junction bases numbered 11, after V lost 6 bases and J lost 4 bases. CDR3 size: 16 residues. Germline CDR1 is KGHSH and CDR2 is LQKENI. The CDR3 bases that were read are TGTGCCAGCTCGCCCTCCCAGGGGGCGTTGGGAAACACC. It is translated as CASSPSQGALGNT. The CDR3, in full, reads CASSPSQGALGNTIYF.

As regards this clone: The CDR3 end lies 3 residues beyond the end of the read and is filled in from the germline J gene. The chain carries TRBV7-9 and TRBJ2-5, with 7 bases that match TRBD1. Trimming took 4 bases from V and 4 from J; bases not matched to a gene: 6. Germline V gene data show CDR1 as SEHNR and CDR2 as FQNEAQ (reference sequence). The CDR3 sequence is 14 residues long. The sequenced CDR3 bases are TGTGCCAGCAGCTCACAGGGGCTAGGAGAGACC. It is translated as CASSSQGLGET. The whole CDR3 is CASSSQGLGETQYF.

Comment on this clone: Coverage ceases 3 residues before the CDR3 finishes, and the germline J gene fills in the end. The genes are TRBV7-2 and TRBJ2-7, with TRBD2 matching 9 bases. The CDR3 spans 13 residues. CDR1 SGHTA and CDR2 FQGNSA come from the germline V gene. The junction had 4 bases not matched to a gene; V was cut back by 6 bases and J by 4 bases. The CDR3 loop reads CASRDAGGYEQYF. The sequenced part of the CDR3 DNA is TGTGCCAGCAGGGATGCGGGGGGGTACGAG.

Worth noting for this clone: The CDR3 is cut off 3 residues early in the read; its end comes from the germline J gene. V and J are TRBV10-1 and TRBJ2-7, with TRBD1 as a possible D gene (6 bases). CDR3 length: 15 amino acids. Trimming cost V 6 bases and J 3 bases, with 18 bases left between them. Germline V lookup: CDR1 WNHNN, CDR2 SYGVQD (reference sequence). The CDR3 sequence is CASSPLRGILYEQYF. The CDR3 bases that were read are TGCGCCAGCAGCCCTCTTAGGGGGATCCTCTACGAG.

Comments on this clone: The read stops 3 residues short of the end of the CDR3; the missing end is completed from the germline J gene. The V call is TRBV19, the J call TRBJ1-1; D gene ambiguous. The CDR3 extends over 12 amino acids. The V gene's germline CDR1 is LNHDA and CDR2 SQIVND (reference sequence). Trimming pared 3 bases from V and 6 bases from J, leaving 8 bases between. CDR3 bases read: TGTGCCAGTAGTATCCTCGGGTCTGAA. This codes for CASSILGSE. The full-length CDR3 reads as CASSILGSEAFF.

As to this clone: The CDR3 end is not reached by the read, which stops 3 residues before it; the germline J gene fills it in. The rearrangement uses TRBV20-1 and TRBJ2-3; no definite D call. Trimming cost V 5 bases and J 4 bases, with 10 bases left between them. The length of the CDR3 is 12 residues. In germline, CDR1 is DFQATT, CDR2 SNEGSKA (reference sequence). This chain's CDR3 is CSARLSADTQYF. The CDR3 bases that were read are TGCAGTGCTCGCCTAAGCGCAGATACG.

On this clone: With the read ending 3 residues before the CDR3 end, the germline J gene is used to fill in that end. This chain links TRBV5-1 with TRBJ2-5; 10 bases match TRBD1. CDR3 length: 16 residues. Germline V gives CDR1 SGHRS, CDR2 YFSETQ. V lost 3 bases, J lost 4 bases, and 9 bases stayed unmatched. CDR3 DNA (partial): TGCGCCAGCAGCTCAAACGACAGGGGGCGGGGAGAGACC. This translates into CASSSNDRGRGET. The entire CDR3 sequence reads CASSSNDRGRGETQYF.

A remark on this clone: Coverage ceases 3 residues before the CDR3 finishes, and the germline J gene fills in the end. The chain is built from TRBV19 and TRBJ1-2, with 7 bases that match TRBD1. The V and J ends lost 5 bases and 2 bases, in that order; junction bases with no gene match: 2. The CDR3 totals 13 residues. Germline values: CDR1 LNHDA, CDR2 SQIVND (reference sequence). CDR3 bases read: TGTGCCAGTAGTCTGGGACAGAACTATGGC. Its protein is CASSLGQNYG. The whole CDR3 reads CASSLGQNYGYTF.

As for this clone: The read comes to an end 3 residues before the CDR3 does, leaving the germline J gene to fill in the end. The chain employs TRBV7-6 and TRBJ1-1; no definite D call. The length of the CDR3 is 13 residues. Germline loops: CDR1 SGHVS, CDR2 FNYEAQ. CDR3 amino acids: CASSLGGGREAFF. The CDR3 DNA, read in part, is TGTGCCAGCAGCTTAGGAGGTGGCAGGGAA.

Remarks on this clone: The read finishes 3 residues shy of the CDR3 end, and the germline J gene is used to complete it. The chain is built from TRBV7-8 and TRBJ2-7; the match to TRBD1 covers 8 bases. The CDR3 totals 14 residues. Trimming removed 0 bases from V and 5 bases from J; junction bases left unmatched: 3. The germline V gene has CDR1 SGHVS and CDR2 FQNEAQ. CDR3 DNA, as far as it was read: TGTGCCAGCAGCTTAGCGGACAGGGTCCACGAG. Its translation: CASSLADRVHE. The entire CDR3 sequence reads CASSLADRVHEQYF.

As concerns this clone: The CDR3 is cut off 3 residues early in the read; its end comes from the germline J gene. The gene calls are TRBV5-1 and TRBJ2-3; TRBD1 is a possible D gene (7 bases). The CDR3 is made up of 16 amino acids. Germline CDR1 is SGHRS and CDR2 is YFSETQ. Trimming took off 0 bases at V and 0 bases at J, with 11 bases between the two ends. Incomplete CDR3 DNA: TGCGCCAGCAGCTTGGTGCCAGGGGGGAGCACAGATACG. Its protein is CASSLVPGGSTDT. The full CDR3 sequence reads CASSLVPGGSTDTQYF.

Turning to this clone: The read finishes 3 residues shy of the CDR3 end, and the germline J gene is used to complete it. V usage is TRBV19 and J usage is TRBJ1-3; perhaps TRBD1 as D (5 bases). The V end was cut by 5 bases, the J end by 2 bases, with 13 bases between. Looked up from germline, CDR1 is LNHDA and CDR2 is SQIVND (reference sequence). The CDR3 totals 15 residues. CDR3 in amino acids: CASSPSRTTGNTIYF. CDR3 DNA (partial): TGTGCCAGTAGTCCCTCCCGGACAACTGGAAACACC.

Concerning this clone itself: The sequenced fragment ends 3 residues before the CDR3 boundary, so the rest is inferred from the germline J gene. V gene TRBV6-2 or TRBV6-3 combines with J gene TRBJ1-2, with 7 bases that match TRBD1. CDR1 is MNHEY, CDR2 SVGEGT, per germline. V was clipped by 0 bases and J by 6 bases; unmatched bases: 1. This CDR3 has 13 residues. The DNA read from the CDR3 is TGTGCCAGCAGTTACTCGGGACAGAATGGC. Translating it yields CASSYSGQNG. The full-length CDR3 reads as CASSYSGQNGYTF.

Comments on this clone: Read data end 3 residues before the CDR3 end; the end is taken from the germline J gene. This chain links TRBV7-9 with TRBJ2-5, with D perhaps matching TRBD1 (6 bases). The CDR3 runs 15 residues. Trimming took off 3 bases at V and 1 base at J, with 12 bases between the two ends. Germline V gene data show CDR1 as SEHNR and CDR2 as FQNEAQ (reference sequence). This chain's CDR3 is CASSFTGKGQETQYF. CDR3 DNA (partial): TGTGCCAGCAGCTTTACAGGGAAAGGCCAAGAGACC.

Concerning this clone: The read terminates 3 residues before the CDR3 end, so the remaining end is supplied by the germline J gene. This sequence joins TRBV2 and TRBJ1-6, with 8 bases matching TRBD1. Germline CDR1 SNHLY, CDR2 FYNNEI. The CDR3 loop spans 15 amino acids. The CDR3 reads CASSESGQGRGPLHF. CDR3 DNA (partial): TGTGCCAGCAGTGAGAGTGGACAGGGCCGGGGGCCC. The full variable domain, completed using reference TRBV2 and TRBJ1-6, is EPEVTQTPSHQVTQMGQEVILRCVPISNHLYFYWYRQILGQKVEFLVSFYNNEISEKSEIFDDQFSVERPDGSNFTLKIRSTKLEDSAMYFCASSESGQGRGPLHFGNGTRLTVT.

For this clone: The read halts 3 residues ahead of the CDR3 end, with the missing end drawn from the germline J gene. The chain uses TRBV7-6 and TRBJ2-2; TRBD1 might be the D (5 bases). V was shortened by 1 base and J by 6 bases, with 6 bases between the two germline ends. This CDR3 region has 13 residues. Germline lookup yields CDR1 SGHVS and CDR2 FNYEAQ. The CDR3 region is CASSLGGAGELFF. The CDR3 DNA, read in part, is TGTGCCAGCAGCTTAGGGGGCGCCGGGGAG.

The DNA read from the CDR3 is TGTGCCATCAGTGGGGGCGAGATTCAGCCC. Encoded protein: CAISGGEIQP. The complete CDR3 sequence is CAISGGEIQPQHF. This chain links TRBV10-3 with TRBJ1-5; possible D gene TRBD1, 5 bases. Read sequence stops 3 residues before the CDR3 end, and the germline J gene provides the missing end. There are 13 residues in the CDR3. Germline V gene data show CDR1 as ENHRY and CDR2 as SYGVKD. With 4 bases removed from V and 6 bases from J, the gap between germline ends came to 10 bases.

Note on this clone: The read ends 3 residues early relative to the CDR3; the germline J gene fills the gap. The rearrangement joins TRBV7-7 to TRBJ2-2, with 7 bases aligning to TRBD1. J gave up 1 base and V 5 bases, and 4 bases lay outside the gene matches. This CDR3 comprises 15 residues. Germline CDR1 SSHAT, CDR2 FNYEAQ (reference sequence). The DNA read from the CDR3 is TGTGCCAGCAGCCCGGACAGGCAGAACACCGGGGAG. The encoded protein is CASSPDRQNTGE. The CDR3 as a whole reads CASSPDRQNTGELFF.

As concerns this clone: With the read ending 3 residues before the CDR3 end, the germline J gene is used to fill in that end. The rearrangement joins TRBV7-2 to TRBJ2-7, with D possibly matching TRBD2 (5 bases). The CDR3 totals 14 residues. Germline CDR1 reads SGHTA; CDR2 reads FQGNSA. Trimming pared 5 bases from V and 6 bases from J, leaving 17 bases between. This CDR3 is CASSLTYGVSEQYF. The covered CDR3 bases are TGTGCCAGCAGCCTCACGTACGGGGTGAGCGAG.

The CDR3 DNA, read in part, is TGTGCCAGTAACGCTCCCGACAAAGCTAACTATGGC. The encoded protein is CASNAPDKANYG. The whole CDR3 sequence is CASNAPDKANYGYTF. The chain joins TRBV19 to TRBJ1-2, with unresolved D. The read terminates 3 residues before the CDR3 end, so the remaining end is supplied by the germline J gene. Trimming cost V 7 bases and J 0 bases, with 15 bases left between them. The CDR3 covers 15 residues. The germline gives CDR1 LNHDA, CDR2 SQIVND (reference sequence).

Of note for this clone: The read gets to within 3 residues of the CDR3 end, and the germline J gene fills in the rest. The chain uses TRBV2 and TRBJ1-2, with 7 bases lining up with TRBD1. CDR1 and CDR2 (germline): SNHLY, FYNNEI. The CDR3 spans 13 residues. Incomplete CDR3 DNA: TGTGCCAGCAAACTCAGGGGGGCCGACGGC. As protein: CASKLRGADG. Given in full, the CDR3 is CASKLRGADGYTF.